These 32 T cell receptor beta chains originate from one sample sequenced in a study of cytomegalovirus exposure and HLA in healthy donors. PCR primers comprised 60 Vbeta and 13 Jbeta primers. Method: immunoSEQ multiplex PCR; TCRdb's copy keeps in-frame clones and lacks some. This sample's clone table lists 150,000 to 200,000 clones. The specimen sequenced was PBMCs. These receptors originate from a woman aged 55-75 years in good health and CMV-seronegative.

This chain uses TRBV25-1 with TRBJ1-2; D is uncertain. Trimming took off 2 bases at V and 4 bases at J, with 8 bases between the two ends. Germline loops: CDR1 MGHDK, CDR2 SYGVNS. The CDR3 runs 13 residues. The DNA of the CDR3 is TGTGCCAGCAGTGAAGGGCTGCTCTATGGCTACACCTTC. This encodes CASSEGLLYGYTF.

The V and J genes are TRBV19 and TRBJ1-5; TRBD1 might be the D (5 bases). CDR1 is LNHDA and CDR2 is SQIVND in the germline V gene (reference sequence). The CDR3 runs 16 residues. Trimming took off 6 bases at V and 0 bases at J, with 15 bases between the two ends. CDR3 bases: TGTGCCAGTAGGACAGCTCACCTGTATAGCAATCAGCCCCAGCATTTT. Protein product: CASRTAHLYSNQPQHF.

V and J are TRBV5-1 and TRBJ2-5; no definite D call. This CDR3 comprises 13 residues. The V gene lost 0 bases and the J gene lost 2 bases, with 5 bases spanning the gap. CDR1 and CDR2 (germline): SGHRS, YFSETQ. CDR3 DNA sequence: TGCGCCAGCAGCTTGGGGCTTCAAGAGACCCAGTACTTC. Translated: CASSLGLQETQYF.

CDR3 protein: CASSPLVSGNWFEQYF. The CDR3, as DNA: TGTGCCAGCTCACCACTCGTTAGCGGGAATTGGTTCGAGCAGTACTTC. The chain joins TRBV18 to TRBJ2-7; the match to TRBD2 covers 8 bases. The V segment lost 1 base and the J segment 6 bases; nucleotides outside the gene matches: 11. Germline V gene lookup returns CDR1 KGHSH and CDR2 LQKENI. The CDR3 consists of 16 residues.

In DNA form, the CDR3 reads TGTGCCAGCAGTGACGCTGTAGAGTACCCGAACTATGGCTACACCTTC. Amino acid sequence: CASSDAVEYPNYGYTF. The V and J genes are TRBV2 and TRBJ1-2; D is undetermined. Germline V gene sequence: CDR1 SNHLY, CDR2 FYNNEI. The germline V and J ends were trimmed by 3 bases and 2 bases, with 16 bases remaining between them. This CDR3 is built from 16 residues.

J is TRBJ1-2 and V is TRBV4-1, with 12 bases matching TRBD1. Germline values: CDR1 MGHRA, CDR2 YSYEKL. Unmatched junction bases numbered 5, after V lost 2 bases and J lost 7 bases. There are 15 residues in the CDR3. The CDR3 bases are TGCGCCAGCAGCCAACCGGGACAGGGGGCCGGTGGCTACACCTTC. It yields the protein CASSQPGQGAGGYTF.

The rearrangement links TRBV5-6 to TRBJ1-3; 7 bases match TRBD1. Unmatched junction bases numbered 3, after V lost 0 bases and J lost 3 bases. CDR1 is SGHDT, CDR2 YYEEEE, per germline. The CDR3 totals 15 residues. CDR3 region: CASSLGGGFGNTIYF. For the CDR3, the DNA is TGTGCCAGCAGCTTGGGAGGGGGCTTTGGAAACACCATATATTTT.

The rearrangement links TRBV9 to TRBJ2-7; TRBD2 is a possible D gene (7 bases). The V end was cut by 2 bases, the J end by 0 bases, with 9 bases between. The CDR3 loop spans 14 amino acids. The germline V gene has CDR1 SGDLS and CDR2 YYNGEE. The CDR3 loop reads CASSVGGPSYEQYF. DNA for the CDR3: TGTGCCAGCAGCGTCGGGGGGCCCTCCTACGAGCAGTACTTC.

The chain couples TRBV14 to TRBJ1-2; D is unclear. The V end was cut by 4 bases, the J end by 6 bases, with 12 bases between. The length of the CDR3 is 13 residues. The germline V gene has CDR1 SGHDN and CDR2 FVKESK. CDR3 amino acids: CASSRQVTDGYTF. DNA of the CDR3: TGTGCCAGCAGCCGGCAGGTGACGGATGGCTACACCTTC.

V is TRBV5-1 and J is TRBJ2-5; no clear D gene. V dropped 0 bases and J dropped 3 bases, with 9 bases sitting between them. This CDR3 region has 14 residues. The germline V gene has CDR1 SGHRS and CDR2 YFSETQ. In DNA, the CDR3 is TGCGCCAGCAGCTTGGTCATTCAGAAAGAGACCCAGTACTTC. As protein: CASSLVIQKETQYF.

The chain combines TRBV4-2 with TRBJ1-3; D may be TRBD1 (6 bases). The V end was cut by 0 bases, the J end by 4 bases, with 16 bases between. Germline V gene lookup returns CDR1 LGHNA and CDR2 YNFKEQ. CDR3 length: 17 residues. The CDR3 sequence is CASSQDQRRGAGNTIYF. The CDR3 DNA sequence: TGTGCCAGCAGCCAAGATCAAAGGCGGGGGGCAGGAAACACCATATATTTT.

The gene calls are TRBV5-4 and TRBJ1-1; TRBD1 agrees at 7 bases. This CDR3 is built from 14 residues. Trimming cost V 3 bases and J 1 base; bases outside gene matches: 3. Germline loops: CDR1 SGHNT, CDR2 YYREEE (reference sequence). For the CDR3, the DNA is TGTGCCAGCAGCTATAGGGACAGGAACACTGAAGCTTTCTTT. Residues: CASSYRDRNTEAFF.

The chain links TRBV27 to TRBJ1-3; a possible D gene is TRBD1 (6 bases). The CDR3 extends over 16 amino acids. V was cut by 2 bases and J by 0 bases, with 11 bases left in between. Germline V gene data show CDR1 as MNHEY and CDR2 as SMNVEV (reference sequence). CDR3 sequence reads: CASSLRGTPSGNTIYF. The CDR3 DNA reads TGTGCCAGCAGTTTAAGGGGGACACCCTCTGGAAACACCATATATTTT.

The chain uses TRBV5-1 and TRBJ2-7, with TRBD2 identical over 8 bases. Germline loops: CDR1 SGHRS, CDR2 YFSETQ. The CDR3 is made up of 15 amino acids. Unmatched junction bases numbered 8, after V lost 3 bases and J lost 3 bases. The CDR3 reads CASSSNGGAGYEQYF. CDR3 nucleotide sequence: TGCGCCAGCAGCTCGAACGGGGGGGCGGGCTACGAGCAGTACTTC.

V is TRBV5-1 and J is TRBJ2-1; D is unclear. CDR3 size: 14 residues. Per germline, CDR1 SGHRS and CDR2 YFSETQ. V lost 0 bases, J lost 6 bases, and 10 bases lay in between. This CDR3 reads CASSLAAKPNEQFF. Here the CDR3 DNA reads TGCGCCAGCAGCTTGGCTGCCAAGCCCAATGAGCAGTTCTTC.

The CDR3, as DNA: TGCGCCAGCAGCTTCCAGCGGGAGAACTCCTACGAGCAGTACTTC. It yields the protein CASSFQRENSYEQYF. The rearrangement links TRBV4-1 to TRBJ2-7, with 8 bases fitting TRBD2. The junction had 6 bases not matched to a gene; V was cut back by 5 bases and J by 0 bases. The CDR3 runs to 15 residues. The germline gives CDR1 MGHRA, CDR2 YSYEKL.

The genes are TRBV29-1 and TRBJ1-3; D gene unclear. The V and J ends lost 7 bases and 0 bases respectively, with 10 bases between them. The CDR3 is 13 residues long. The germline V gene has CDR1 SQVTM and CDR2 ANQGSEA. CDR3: CSAAQASGNTIYF. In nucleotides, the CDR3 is TGCAGCGCGGCCCAGGCCTCTGGAAACACCATATATTTT.

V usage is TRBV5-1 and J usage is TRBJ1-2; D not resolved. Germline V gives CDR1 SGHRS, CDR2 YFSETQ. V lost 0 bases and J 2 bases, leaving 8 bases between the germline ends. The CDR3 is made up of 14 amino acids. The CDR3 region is CASSLETQNYGYTF. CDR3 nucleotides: TGCGCCAGCAGCTTGGAAACACAGAACTATGGCTACACCTTC.

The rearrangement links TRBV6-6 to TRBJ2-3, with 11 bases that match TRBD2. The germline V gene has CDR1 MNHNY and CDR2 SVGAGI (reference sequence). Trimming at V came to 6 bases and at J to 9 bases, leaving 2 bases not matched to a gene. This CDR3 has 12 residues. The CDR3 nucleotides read TGTGCCAGCAGCCCTAGCGGGAGGACGCAGTATTTT. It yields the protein CASSPSGRTQYF.

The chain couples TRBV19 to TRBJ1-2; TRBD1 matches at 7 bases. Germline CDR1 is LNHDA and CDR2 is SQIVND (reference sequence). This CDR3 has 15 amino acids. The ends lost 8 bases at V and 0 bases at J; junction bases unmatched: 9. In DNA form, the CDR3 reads TGTGCCAGTTGGAGCCGGGACAGCGCTAACTATGGCTACACCTTC. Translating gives CASWSRDSANYGYTF. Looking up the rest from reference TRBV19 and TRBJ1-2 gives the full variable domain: DGGITQSPKYLFRKEGQNVTLSCEQNLNHDAMYWYRQDPGQGLRLIYYSQIVNDFQKGDIAEGYSVSREKKESFPLTVTSAQKNPTAFYLCASWSRDSANYGYTFGSGTRLTVV.

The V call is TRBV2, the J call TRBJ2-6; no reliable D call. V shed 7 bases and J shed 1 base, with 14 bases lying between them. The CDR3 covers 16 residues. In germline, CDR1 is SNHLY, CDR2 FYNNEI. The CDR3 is CASTWAGRSGANVLTF. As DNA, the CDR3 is TGTGCCAGCACCTGGGCTGGAAGGTCTGGGGCCAACGTCCTGACTTTC.

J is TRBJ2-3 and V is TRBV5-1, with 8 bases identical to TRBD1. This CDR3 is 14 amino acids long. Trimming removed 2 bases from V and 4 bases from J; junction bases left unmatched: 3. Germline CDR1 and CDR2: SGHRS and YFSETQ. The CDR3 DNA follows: TGCGCCAGCAGCTTTGGACAGGGCCCAGATACGCAGTATTTT. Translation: CASSFGQGPDTQYF.

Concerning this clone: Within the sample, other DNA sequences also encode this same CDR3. CDR3 nucleotides: TGTGCCAGCAGCTTAGGACAGGGGGCCTACGAGCAGTACTTC. It translates to CASSLGQGAYEQYF. The V call is TRBV7-3, the J call TRBJ2-7, with 10 bases aligning to TRBD1. The CDR3 has 14 amino acids. Trimming cost V 2 bases and J 2 bases; bases outside gene matches: 0. The V gene's germline CDR1 is SGHTA and CDR2 FQGTGA.

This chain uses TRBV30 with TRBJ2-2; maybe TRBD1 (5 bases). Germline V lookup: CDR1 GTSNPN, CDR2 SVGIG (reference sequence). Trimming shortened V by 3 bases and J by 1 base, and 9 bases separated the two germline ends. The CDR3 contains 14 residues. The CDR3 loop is CAWRIQGNTGELFF. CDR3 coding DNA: TGTGCCTGGAGAATTCAGGGGAACACCGGGGAGCTGTTTTTT.

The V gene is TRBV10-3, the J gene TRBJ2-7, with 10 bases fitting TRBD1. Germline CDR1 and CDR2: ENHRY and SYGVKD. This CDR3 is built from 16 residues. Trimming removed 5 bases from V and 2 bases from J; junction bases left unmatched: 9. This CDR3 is CAISHGRGQGTYEQYF. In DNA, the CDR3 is TGTGCCATCAGTCATGGTCGGGGACAGGGGACCTACGAGCAGTACTTC.

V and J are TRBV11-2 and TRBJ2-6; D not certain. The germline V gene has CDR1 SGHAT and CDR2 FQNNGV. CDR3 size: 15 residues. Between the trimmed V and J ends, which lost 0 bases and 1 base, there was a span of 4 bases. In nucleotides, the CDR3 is TGTGCCAGCAGCTTAGAACAGTCTGGGGCCAACGTCCTGACTTTC. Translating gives CASSLEQSGANVLTF.

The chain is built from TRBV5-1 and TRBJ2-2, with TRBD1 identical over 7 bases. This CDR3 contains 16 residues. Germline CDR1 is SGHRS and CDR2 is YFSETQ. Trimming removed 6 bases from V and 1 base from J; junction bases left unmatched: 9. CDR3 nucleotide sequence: TGCGCCAGCAACGACAGGGCATCCAGGAACACCGGGGAGCTGTTTTTT. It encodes CASNDRASRNTGELFF.

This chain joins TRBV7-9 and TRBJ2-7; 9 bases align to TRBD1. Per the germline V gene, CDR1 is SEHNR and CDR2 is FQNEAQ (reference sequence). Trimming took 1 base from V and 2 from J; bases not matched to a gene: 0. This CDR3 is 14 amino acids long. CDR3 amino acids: CASSLGTGAYEQYF. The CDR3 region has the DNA TGTGCCAGCAGCTTAGGGACAGGGGCCTACGAGCAGTACTTC. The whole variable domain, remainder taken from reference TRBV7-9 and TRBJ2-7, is DTGVSQNPRHKITKRGQNVTFRCDPISEHNRLYWYRQTLGQGPEFLTYFQNEAQLEKSRLLSDRFSAERPKGSFSTLEIQRTEQGDSAMYLCASSLGTGAYEQYFGPGTRLTVT.

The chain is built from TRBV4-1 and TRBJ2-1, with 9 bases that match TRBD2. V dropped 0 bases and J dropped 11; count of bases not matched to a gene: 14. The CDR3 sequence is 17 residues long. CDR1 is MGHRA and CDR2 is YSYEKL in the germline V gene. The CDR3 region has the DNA TGCGCCAGCAGCCAAGATTCGAGGCTAGCTAGCGGGGTCAAGCAGTTCTTC. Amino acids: CASSQDSRLASGVKQFF.

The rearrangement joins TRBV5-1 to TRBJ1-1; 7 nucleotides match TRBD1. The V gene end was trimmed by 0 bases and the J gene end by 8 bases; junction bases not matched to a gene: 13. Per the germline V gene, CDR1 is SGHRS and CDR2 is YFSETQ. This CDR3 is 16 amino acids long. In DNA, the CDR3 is TGCGCCAGCAGCTTGGAGGGGGCGCGGGTCGGCACCGAAGCTTTCTTT. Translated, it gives CASSLEGARVGTEAFF.

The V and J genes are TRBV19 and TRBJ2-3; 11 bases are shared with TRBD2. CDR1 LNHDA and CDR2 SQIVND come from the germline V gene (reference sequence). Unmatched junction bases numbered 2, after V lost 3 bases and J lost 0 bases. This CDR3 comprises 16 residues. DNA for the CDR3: TGTGCCAGTAGTATGACTAGCGGGGCAAGCACAGATACGCAGTATTTT. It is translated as CASSMTSGASTDTQYF. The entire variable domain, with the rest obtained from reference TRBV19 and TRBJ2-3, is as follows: DGGITQSPKYLFRKEGQNVTLSCEQNLNHDAMYWYRQDPGQGLRLIYYSQIVNDFQKGDIAEGYSVSREKKESFPLTVTSAQKNPTAFYLCASSMTSGASTDTQYFGPGTRLTVL.

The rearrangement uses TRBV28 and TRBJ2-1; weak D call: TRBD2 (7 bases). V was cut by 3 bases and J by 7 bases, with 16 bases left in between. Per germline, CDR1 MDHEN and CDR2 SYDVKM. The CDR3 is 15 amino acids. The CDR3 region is CASSFGGALGNEQFF. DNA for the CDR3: TGTGCCAGCAGTTTTGGGGGGGCCTTGGGAAATGAGCAGTTCTTC.